What follows describes a single T cell receptor (beta chain). The data belong to a study of spatial heterogeneity in lung cancer. TCRdb recomputed calls from the 5' RACE reads with MiXCR, one row per CDR3 protein. In the table there are under 150,000 distinct CDR3 sequences, 9% to 15% of which are singletons. V was pared by 1 base and J by 6 bases, with 4 bases of the junction left unmatched. The germline gives CDR1 DFQATT, CDR2 SNEGSKA (reference sequence). CDR3 size: 15 residues. As to time point: blood at routine non-recurrence follow-up after resection. The input material, whole RNA from tumor, nontumor lung or frozen PBMC, was sequenced unsorted.

The sample in question was PBMCs, obtained at follow-up. The source is a male donor with early-stage non-small cell lung cancer. The gene calls are TRBV20-1 and TRBJ1-4, with 11 bases aligning to TRBD1. For the CDR3, the DNA is TGCAGTGCTAGAGCCTTGGGACAGGGGGATGAAAAACTGTTTTTT. Amino acids: CSARALGQGDEKLFF.